Listed below are T cell receptor beta chains from one sample, sequenced in a study of shared clonotypes between healthy human individuals. Libraries were prepared by immunoSEQ multiplex PCR; TCRdb keeps only in-frame clonotypes and omits some of them. The sample lists more than 2,000,000 clones, over 90% occurring once. The sample taken for sequencing was naive CD4+ T cells from PBMCs. Receptors were obtained from a man aged 18 to 35 in good health. Some clones in this sample may be carry-over from other donors' samples. Both conserved end residues are part of each CDR3. Each record gives: D gene, clone size, J gene, V gene, CDR3 DNA, CDR3 protein. A D gene is named only where the DNA matches it firmly. The size of a clone is reported for some rows only, either as once, few or many, or as a class for expanded clones.

TRBD2 NA TRBJ2-2 TRBV18 TGTGCCAGCTCACCTACCCTAGCGGGAGTGGACACCGGGGAGCTGTTTTTT CASSPTLAGVDTGELFF
TRBD2 NA TRBJ2-1 TRBV11-2 TGTGCCAGCAGCTCCCGACTAGCGGGTCGGGATGAGCAGTTCTTC CASSSRLAGRDEQFF
NA once TRBJ1-1 TRBV6-5 TGTGCCAGCAGCCGTACACACGACACTGAAGCTTTCTTT CASSRTHDTEAFF
NA once TRBJ2-4 TRBV19 TGTGCCAGTAGTATTGGGGATATTCAGTACTTC CASSIGDIQYF
TRBD1 NA TRBJ2-3 TRBV19 TGTGCCAGCCTAGAAGGGGGCGGAGATACGCAGTATTTT CASLEGGGDTQYF
NA NA TRBJ2-6 TRBV7-3 TGTGCCAGCAGTCTGGGGGCGTCTGGGGCCAACGTCCTGACTTTC CASSLGASGANVLTF
NA NA TRBJ2-1 TRBV4-1 TGCGCCAGCAGCCTCCCTCTAGGGAATGAGCAGTTCTTC CASSLPLGNEQFF
NA NA TRBJ1-4 TRBV28 TGTGCCAGCAGTTTAGTTGCAGGTCGGGAAAAACTGTTTTTT CASSLVAGREKLFF
TRBD1 NA TRBJ1-2 TRBV2 TGTGCCAGCAGAGGAACAGGGGTGGGGTATGGCTACACCTTC CASRGTGVGYGYTF
NA NA TRBJ2-7 TRBV27 TGTGCCAGCAGTCCCTCGTGGGTTTCCTACGAGCAGTACTTC CASSPSWVSYEQYF
TRBD1 NA TRBJ1-2 TRBV2 TGTGCCAGCAGGAACGACAGGGTTAACTATGGCTACACCTTC CASRNDRVNYGYTF
TRBD1 NA TRBJ1-2 TRBV6-5 TGTGCCAGCAGAACCCCCCGACAGGGCTTGGGCTACACCTTC CASRTPRQGLGYTF
NA NA TRBJ1-1 TRBV2 TGTGCCAGCGGGGGGGAGTACCCCCAAGCTTTCTTT CASGGEYPQAFF
NA NA TRBJ1-1 TRBV28 TGTGCCAGCAGTTACCCAGTCGGGACTGAAGCTTTCTTT CASSYPVGTEAFF
TRBD2 NA TRBJ2-1 TRBV19 TGTGCCAGTAGTATGGGGACTAGTAATTTCGATGAGCAGTTCTTC CASSMGTSNFDEQFF
TRBD1 NA TRBJ1-1 TRBV27 TGTGCCAGCAGTCCCCGCGCCGGGACAGGGGGACCGCCAGCTTTCTTT CASSPRAGTGGPPAFF
NA NA TRBJ2-3 TRBV5-5 TGTGCCAGCAGCTTTGTTACTACTAGCACAGATACGCAGTATTTT CASSFVTTSTDTQYF
NA NA TRBJ2-3 TRBV7-3 TGTGCCAGCAGCCAAAGGGCGAGCGGCTTGAGCACAGATACGCAGTATTTT CASSQRASGLSTDTQYF
NA NA TRBJ1-2 TRBV6-5 TGTGCCAGCAAGGGCGATGGCTACACCTTC CASKGDGYTF
TRBD2 NA TRBJ2-1 TRBV18 TGTGCCAGCTCACCGGGACTAGCGGAGGACAATGAGCAGTTCTTC CASSPGLAEDNEQFF
NA NA TRBJ1-2 TRBV27 TGTGCCAGCAGTTTCCGTTCGACTTACCTTAACTATGGCTACACCTTC CASSFRSTYLNYGYTF
TRBD1 NA TRBJ1-1 TRBV6-5 TGTGCCAGCAGTTTACAGGGGAGGGGATCGAACACTGAAGCTTTCTTT CASSLQGRGSNTEAFF
TRBD1 NA TRBJ2-1 TRBV5-6 TGTGCCAGCAGCCAGATATTACAGGGGACCTACAATGAGCAGTTCTTC CASSQILQGTYNEQFF
TRBD1 NA TRBJ2-7 TRBV7-9 TGTGCCAGCAGCCCTCCGGGACAGACCTACGAGCAGTACTTC CASSPPGQTYEQYF
TRBD1 NA TRBJ1-3 TRBV2 TGTGCCAGCAGTGGGGACAGGGGGCAATCAGACACCATATATTTT CASSGDRGQSDTIYF
TRBD1 NA TRBJ2-7 TRBV27 TGTGCCAGCAGTGTTCTTCCCGGGACAGTCTCCTACGAGCAGTACTTC CASSVLPGTVSYEQYF
TRBD2 NA TRBJ2-3 TRBV10-3 TGTGCCATCAGGGGGACTAGCGGGACAGATACGCAGTATTTT CAIRGTSGTDTQYF
TRBD1 NA TRBJ1-2 TRBV5-1 TGCGCCAGCAGCCCGGGACAGCTCGGACGCTACACCTTC CASSPGQLGRYTF
NA NA TRBJ2-2 TRBV11-3 TGTGCCAGCAGCTTAGGTCCGAACACCGGGGAGCTGTTTTTT CASSLGPNTGELFF